This T cell receptor beta chain was observed in a study of shared clonotypes between healthy human individuals. Study-wide context: For every donor, three CD4 naive, three CD4 memory, two CD8 naive and one CD8 memory plates were used.

The assay was immunoSEQ multiplex PCR, and TCRdb's table has in-frame clones only and misses some. Altogether approximately 980,000 clones are present, 60% to 85% being singletons, with the ten largest covering approximately 1.5%. A note on this clone: Its antigen is as yet unknown.

Germline V lookup: CDR1 SQVTM, CDR2 ANQGSEA. V dropped 1 base and J dropped 6 bases, with 7 bases sitting between them. The CDR3 length is 11 residues. Regarding the study as a whole: Though the depth was large, rarefaction showed that sorted-subset sequencing was incomplete.

Sample: memory CD4+ T cells sorted from blood. Stated subset: CD45RA-negative fraction. This clonotype was obtained from a man younger than 35 in good health. V gene TRBV29-1 combines with J gene TRBJ2-7; D gene ambiguous. The CDR3 bases are TGCAGCGTTGAAGGGGTCGGCGAGCAGTACTTC. Its protein is CSVEGVGEQYF.